These 29 T cell receptor beta chains were sequenced from one sample in a study of cytomegalovirus exposure and HLA in healthy donors. The PCR employed 60 Vbeta primers together with 13 Jbeta primers. The protocol was immunoSEQ multiplex PCR, while the TCRdb copy is restricted to in-frame clones and leaves out a portion. There are over 65,000 clones in the sample; around three quarters occur only once, and 7.8% lies in the top ten. Sequenced: PBMCs. All receptors derive from a man aged 60 to 75 in good health and CMV-seropositive.

The genes are TRBV6-1 and TRBJ1-3; no reliable D call. Germline lookup yields CDR1 MNHNS and CDR2 SASEGT. Trimming took 3 bases from V and 0 from J, leaving 6 bases between them. The CDR3 is 14 amino acids. CDR3 DNA sequence: TGTGCCAGCAGTGACAGATTCTCTGGAAACACCATATATTTT. Its protein product is CASSDRFSGNTIYF.

This clone was picked up one time. The gene calls are TRBV19 and TRBJ2-5; 9 bases are a match to TRBD2. The length of the CDR3 is 13 residues. With V trimmed by 10 bases and J by 4 bases, 7 bases remained unmatched. Germline CDR1 LNHDA, CDR2 SQIVND (reference sequence). CDR3 sequence (DNA): TGTGCCACAAGAGATAGCGGGGGAGAGACCCAGTACTTC. Its protein is CATRDSGGETQYF.

CDR3 loop: CASSFQGFNTEAFF. As DNA, the CDR3 is TGTGCCAGCAGTTTTCAGGGGTTTAACACTGAAGCTTTCTTT. The J gene is TRBJ1-1, the V gene TRBV27; tentatively, D is TRBD1 (6 bases). V lost 3 bases and J lost 2, with 10 bases in between. CDR1 is MNHEY and CDR2 is SMNVEV in the germline V gene (reference sequence). The CDR3 loop spans 14 amino acids.

The chain uses TRBV7-9 and TRBJ2-1; D might be TRBD1 (6 bases). The germline V gene encodes CDR1 SEHNR and CDR2 FQNEAQ (reference sequence). The CDR3 contains 13 residues. Trimming took off 5 bases at V and 9 bases at J, with 14 bases between the two ends. Here the CDR3 reads CASSNTGQSEQFF. The DNA of the CDR3 is TGTGCCAGCAGCAATACCGGACAGAGTGAGCAGTTCTTC.

The gene calls are TRBV4-1 and TRBJ2-7; TRBD2 aligns across 10 bases. V lost 1 base to trimming and J lost 0 bases; unmatched junction nucleotides: 6. The CDR3 is 17 amino acids. Germline loops: CDR1 MGHRA, CDR2 YSYEKL. The CDR3: CASSQVQGLASSYEQYF. The CDR3 bases are TGCGCCAGCAGCCAAGTTCAGGGACTAGCGAGCTCCTACGAGCAGTACTTC.

The rearrangement joins TRBV7-9 to TRBJ2-2; 11 nucleotides match TRBD1. The CDR3 is 17 amino acids. Germline CDR1 SEHNR, CDR2 FQNEAQ (reference sequence). The V gene end was trimmed by 5 bases and the J gene end by 3 bases; junction bases not matched to a gene: 8. CDR3 nucleotides: TGTGCCAGCAGCCTACCGGGGACAGGGGGATACACCGGGGAGCTGTTTTTT. It encodes CASSLPGTGGYTGELFF.

In DNA, the CDR3 is TGTGCCAGCAGTGGACAGGGACTGGCCAAAAACATTCAGTACTTC. Its protein is CASSGQGLAKNIQYF. The rearrangement uses TRBV6-5 and TRBJ2-4; 8 nucleotides line up with TRBD1. The CDR3 contains 15 residues. Germline CDR1 MNHEY, CDR2 SVGAGI. The junction had 4 bases not matched to a gene; V was cut back by 5 bases and J by 1 base.

This chain uses TRBV6-6 with TRBJ1-6, with D possibly being TRBD1 (6 bases). The length of the CDR3 is 14 residues. The V and J ends lost 0 bases and 7 bases respectively, with 7 bases between them. Germline lookup yields CDR1 MNHNY and CDR2 SVGAGI (reference sequence). CDR3 DNA: TGTGCCAGCAGTTACTCGCAGGGGAATTCACCCCTCCACTTT. It specifies CASSYSQGNSPLHF.

This clone was detected ten times or more. This rearrangement joins TRBV25-1 to TRBJ1-6, with D tentatively TRBD1 (5 bases). The CDR3 spans 15 residues. With 6 bases removed from V and 3 bases from J, the gap between germline ends came to 12 bases. In germline, CDR1 is MGHDK, CDR2 SYGVNS. The CDR3 here is CASRGESNYNSPLHF. DNA for the CDR3: TGTGCCAGCAGAGGGGAAAGTAACTATAATTCACCCCTCCACTTT.

This clone was seen once. The gene calls are TRBV4-1 and TRBJ2-3; D is possibly TRBD2 (6 bases). Trimming cost V 0 bases and J 1 base, with 20 bases left between them. Germline V gene lookup returns CDR1 MGHRA and CDR2 YSYEKL. The CDR3 contains 19 residues. The CDR3 region has the DNA TGCGCCAGCAGCCAAGATTATTGTGAAGCGGGTTCCTGCACAGATACGCAGTATTTT. Translation gives CASSQDYCEAGSCTDTQYF.

This clone was picked up a small number of times. In nucleotides, the CDR3 is TGTGCCAGCAGTTACCAGGGGGCAACTGAAGCTTTCTTT. Amino acid sequence: CASSYQGATEAFF. The chain employs TRBV27 and TRBJ1-1; TRBD1 aligns across 8 bases. Germline V lookup: CDR1 MNHEY, CDR2 SMNVEV (reference sequence). The CDR3 is 13 amino acids. Trimming at V came to 4 bases and at J to 5 bases, leaving 3 bases not matched to a gene.

This chain connects TRBV11-3 to TRBJ2-7; D call uncertain. CDR1 is SGHNT and CDR2 is YENEEA in the germline V gene. Trimming removed 5 bases from V and 0 bases from J, with 5 bases in between. This CDR3 is built from 12 residues. Here the CDR3 reads CASSPSSYEQYF. The CDR3 DNA follows: TGTGCCAGCAGCCCTAGCTCCTACGAGCAGTACTTC.

The chain links TRBV7-9 to TRBJ2-7, with TRBD1 matching 7 bases. After removal of 6 bases from V and 3 bases from J, the junction contained 11 bases not matched to a gene. CDR3 length: 15 residues. Germline CDR1 is SEHNR and CDR2 is FQNEAQ (reference sequence). The CDR3 DNA reads as TGTGCCAGCAGTTTTACTAGAACAGGGGTCTACGAGCAGTACTTC. It yields the protein CASSFTRTGVYEQYF.

J is TRBJ2-1 and V is TRBV7-6, with D possibly being TRBD2 (5 bases). This CDR3 has 14 residues. The V end was cut by 5 bases, the J end by 9 bases, with 17 bases between. Germline V gives CDR1 SGHVS, CDR2 FNYEAQ. CDR3 residues: CASSPSPLDSEQFF. Here the CDR3 DNA reads TGTGCCAGCAGCCCGTCCCCACTAGACTCTGAGCAGTTCTTC.

Here the CDR3 DNA reads TGTGCCAGTGGCGGGCGGGCCCTTAGCAATCAGCCCCAGCATTTT. This codes for CASGGRALSNQPQHF. The chain is built from TRBV19 and TRBJ1-5; D unclear. V lost 8 bases and J 0 bases, leaving 14 bases between the germline ends. This CDR3 is 15 amino acids long. CDR1 is LNHDA and CDR2 is SQIVND in the germline V gene (reference sequence).

V gene TRBV2 combines with J gene TRBJ2-1, with 9 bases matching TRBD1. Germline values: CDR1 SNHLY, CDR2 FYNNEI. Trimming removed 7 bases from V and 4 bases from J; junction bases left unmatched: 8. The CDR3 totals 15 residues. Here the CDR3 DNA reads TGTGCCAGCATTTCCGGGACAGGGAGTTACAATGAGCAGTTCTTC. Its translation: CASISGTGSYNEQFF.

J is TRBJ2-3 and V is TRBV19; 9 bases are shared with TRBD2. The CDR3 extends over 15 amino acids. The V segment lost 2 bases and the J segment 7 bases; nucleotides outside the gene matches: 7. The germline V gene has CDR1 LNHDA and CDR2 SQIVND (reference sequence). CDR3: CASSISGRSGNTQYF. In DNA, the CDR3 is TGTGCCAGTAGTATAAGCGGGAGGTCCGGGAATACGCAGTATTTT.

The chain links TRBV7-2 to TRBJ1-4; D might be TRBD1 (5 bases). The CDR3 has 14 residues. Germline loops: CDR1 SGHTA, CDR2 FQGNSA. Trimming left V 5 bases short and J 7 bases short, with 14 bases between. The DNA of the CDR3 is TGTGCCAGCAGCGTGGCGGGGCTAGGTGAAAAACTGTTTTTT. This sequence encodes CASSVAGLGEKLFF.

V is TRBV27 and J is TRBJ1-1; D is unresolved. V was shortened by 2 bases and J by 0 bases, with 10 bases between the two germline ends. This CDR3 is 15 amino acids long. Germline V gene lookup returns CDR1 MNHEY and CDR2 SMNVEV (reference sequence). The CDR3 sequence is CASSLTSTLNTEAFF. For the CDR3, the DNA is TGTGCCAGCAGTTTAACATCCACCCTGAACACTGAAGCTTTCTTT.

The rearrangement uses TRBV10-3 and TRBJ2-5; 9 positions agree with TRBD2. The CDR3 length is 14 residues. After removal of 5 bases from V and 5 bases from J, the junction contained 6 bases not matched to a gene. The V gene's germline CDR1 is ENHRY and CDR2 SYGVKD. CDR3 in amino acids: CAISLGTSQETQYF. The CDR3 DNA follows: TGTGCCATCAGTCTCGGGACTAGCCAGGAGACCCAGTACTTC.

The chain uses TRBV11-3 and TRBJ2-5; the D gene is possibly TRBD2 (6 bases). TRBJ2-7 explains the end of the DNA better; the J call may be wrong. From germline, CDR1 is SGHNT and CDR2 YENEEA. The length of the CDR3 is 13 residues. The CDR3 bases are TGTGCCAGCAGCTTAGGGGAGGCTGGCGAGCAGTACTTC. It translates to CASSLGEAGEQYF.

This chain joins TRBV2 and TRBJ1-5; D perhaps matches TRBD1 (5 bases). Germline V gives CDR1 SNHLY, CDR2 FYNNEI. The V end was cut by 2 bases, the J end by 7 bases, with 12 bases between. This CDR3 region has 14 residues. As DNA, the CDR3 is TGTGCCAGCAGTGAAAGCGGGACCACACAGCCCCAGCATTTT. Translating gives CASSESGTTQPQHF.

The V call is TRBV7-8, the J call TRBJ1-3; possible D gene TRBD1, 6 bases. Between the trimmed V and J ends, which lost 5 bases and 6 bases, there was a span of 26 bases. The CDR3 runs to 18 residues. Per the germline V gene, CDR1 is SGHVS and CDR2 is FQNEAQ. CDR3 amino acids: CASSPRGYKQGSENTIYF. For the CDR3, the DNA is TGTGCCAGCAGCCCCCGAGGGTACAAACAGGGTTCGGAAAACACCATATATTTT.

The chain couples TRBV6-5 to TRBJ1-5; 9 nucleotides agree with TRBD1. The CDR3 consists of 16 residues. The V and J ends lost 4 bases and 7 bases, in that order; junction bases with no gene match: 11. CDR1 is MNHEY, CDR2 SVGAGI, per germline. The CDR3 DNA is TGTGCCAGCAGTTTCCGGGGACAGGGAATCGTGCAGCCCCAGCATTTT. Residues: CASSFRGQGIVQPQHF.

This chain joins TRBV7-9 and TRBJ2-7; D call uncertain. The ends were cut back, 5 bases at V and 6 bases at J, with 20 bases in the middle. The V gene's germline CDR1 is SEHNR and CDR2 FQNEAQ (reference sequence). This CDR3 region has 15 residues. CDR3 amino acids: CASSPMVSRSAEQYF. CDR3 bases: TGTGCCAGCAGCCCGATGGTCTCAAGGAGCGCCGAGCAGTACTTC.

The V call is TRBV6-1, the J call TRBJ2-1; TRBD1 aligns across 9 bases. Germline loops: CDR1 MNHNS, CDR2 SASEGT. CDR3 length equals 15 residues. The J segment lost 8 bases and the V segment lost 7 bases, leaving 12 bases of the junction unmatched. CDR3 DNA sequence: TGTGCCAGCATCCGAGGGGGGACAGGGCATGATGAGCAGTTCTTC. Amino acids: CASIRGGTGHDEQFF.

This clone appeared a few times. The chain couples TRBV2 to TRBJ2-1; the D is unclear. V shed 2 bases and J shed 2 bases, with 7 bases lying between them. This CDR3 spans 14 amino acids. Germline V CDR1 and CDR2: SNHLY, FYNNEI. The CDR3 loop is CASSELVTYNEQFF. CDR3 in DNA: TGTGCCAGCAGTGAACTAGTGACCTACAATGAGCAGTTCTTC.

This clone came up once. The rearrangement joins TRBV7-9 to TRBJ2-5, with a tentative D call TRBD1 (6 bases). Germline CDR1 reads SEHNR; CDR2 reads FQNEAQ (reference sequence). Between the trimmed V and J ends, which lost 6 bases and 2 bases, there was a span of 16 bases. CDR3 size: 15 residues. The CDR3 region is CASRDSIGYQETQYF. The CDR3 region has the DNA TGTGCCAGCAGGGACAGCATCGGATATCAAGAGACCCAGTACTTC.

The chain is built from TRBV11-2 and TRBJ2-2; D remains unclear. This CDR3 contains 13 residues. V was clipped by 5 bases and J by 3 bases, with 7 bases between them. Germline CDR1 is SGHAT and CDR2 is FQNNGV. The CDR3 DNA reads as TGTGCCAGCAGCCCCCGCGACACCGGGGAGCTGTTTTTT. Protein product: CASSPRDTGELFF.